The 11 T cell receptor beta chains given below trace back to one sample, sequenced in a study of CD8 T cells in ankylosing spondylitis. TCRdb independently ran MiXCR on the 5' RACE reads; one entry per CDR3 protein. Of more than 150,000 distinct CDR3 sequences in the sample, roughly 18% were seen once. The sequenced material came from blood, either unsorted or a sorted T cell fraction (not recorded which). All receptors come from a male donor between 5 and 29 years old with ankylosing spondylitis or in good health (not recorded which).

In this sample, this clonotype turned up many times. V gene TRBV11-2 combines with J gene TRBJ2-1, with D possibly matching TRBD2 (7 bases). CDR1 is SGHAT, CDR2 FQNNGV, per germline. The CDR3 spans 16 residues. The V gene lost 5 bases and the J gene lost 7 bases, with 21 bases spanning the gap. In DNA form, the CDR3 reads TGTGCCAGCAGCCCAGGGGTACTAGCGCGGGAGAATGAGCAGTTCTTC. Translation: CASSPGVLARENEQFF.

The table lists this clonotype with a few counts. An end of the junction differs from the germline gene, which may be a read error. V usage is TRBV29-1 and J usage is TRBJ2-5, with 16 bases matching TRBD2. The length of the CDR3 is 13 residues. The germline V gene encodes CDR1 SQVTM and CDR2 ANQGSEA. CDR3 nucleotides: TGCAGCGTTGAAGACGGGACTAGCGGGAGGGCCCACTTC. It translates to CSVEDGTSGRAHF.

This clonotype showed up many times. This chain joins TRBV6-6 and TRBJ2-3; tentatively, D is TRBD1 (6 bases). This CDR3 is built from 15 residues. The V end was cut by 5 bases, the J end by 4 bases, with 16 bases between. The germline V gene has CDR1 MNHNY and CDR2 SVGAGI (reference sequence). The CDR3 nucleotides are TGTGCCAGCAGTATGAGACAGGTGAAGGCAGATACGCAGTATTTT. Protein sequence: CASSMRQVKADTQYF.

This clonotype was seen at least ten times. The chain couples TRBV6-6 to TRBJ2-7, with no clear D. The V gene's germline CDR1 is MNHNY and CDR2 SVGAGI (reference sequence). The ends were cut back, 4 bases at V and 6 bases at J, with 4 bases in the middle. The CDR3 runs 10 residues. CDR3 in DNA: TGTGCCAGCAGTTCCCTCGAGCAGTACTTC. Its protein is CASSSLEQYF.

This sequence joins TRBV5-1 and TRBJ2-1; 7 bases align to TRBD2. Germline V gene data show CDR1 as SGHRS and CDR2 as YFSETQ. With 6 bases clipped from V and 9 bases from J, the junction kept 12 bases outside the gene matches. The CDR3 spans 14 residues. CDR3 loop: CASTSAGSTAEQFF. The CDR3 region has the DNA TGCGCCAGCACCTCAGCGGGATCTACGGCTGAGCAGTTCTTC.

Many counts were recorded for this clonotype. CDR3: CSVEMGGKVYEQYF. The CDR3 region has the DNA TGCAGCGTTGAGATGGGCGGGAAGGTCTACGAGCAGTACTTC. The V call is TRBV29-1, the J call TRBJ2-7, with a possible D match to TRBD2 (6 bases). The CDR3 contains 14 residues. CDR1 SQVTM and CDR2 ANQGSEA come from the germline V gene. Trimming shortened V by 3 bases and J by 3 bases, and 15 bases separated the two germline ends.

On this clonotype itself: One end of the junction fails to match germline, which may point to a read error. The gene calls are TRBV7-2 and TRBJ2-7, with a weak D call TRBD1 (6 bases). This CDR3 is 14 amino acids long. The germline CDR1 and CDR2 sequences are SGHTA and FQGNSA. The DNA of the CDR3 is TGTGCCAGCGGCAGACAGGCTCTATCCTATGAGCAGTACTTC. Encoded protein: CASGRQALSYEQYF.

The gene calls are TRBV29-1 and TRBJ1-1, with a weak D call TRBD1 (6 bases). Germline V gene lookup returns CDR1 SQVTM and CDR2 ANQGSEA. CDR3 size: 14 residues. The V end was cut by 7 bases, the J end by 13 bases, with 28 bases between. DNA for the CDR3: TGCAGCGGGGGGGCCGGGGGCATATCAAGGATCGGTTTCTTT. The encoded protein is CSGGAGGISRIGFF. Variable domain in full (rest from reference TRBV29-1 and TRBJ1-1): SAVISQKPSRDICQRGTSLTIQCQVDSQVTMMFWYRQQPGQSLTLIATANQGSEATYESGFVIDKFPISRPNLTFSTLTVSNMSPEDSSIYLCSGGAGGISRIGFFGQGTRLTVV.

This clonotype was detected ten times or more. This chain joins TRBV14 and TRBJ2-5; 8 bases map to TRBD1. This CDR3 is 16 amino acids long. Germline V gene data show CDR1 as SGHDN and CDR2 as FVKESK. V lost 4 bases and J lost 5; bases outside the gene matches: 12. CDR3 sequence reads: CASSRYAGTGLETQYF. CDR3 nucleotide sequence: TGTGCCAGCAGCCGCTACGCCGGGACAGGACTTGAGACCCAGTACTTC.

This clonotype occurred many times. The V call is TRBV20-1, the J call TRBJ2-1; TRBD2 matches 7 bases. The V and J ends lost 3 bases and 0 bases, in that order; junction bases with no gene match: 2. The V gene's germline CDR1 is DFQATT and CDR2 SNEGSKA (reference sequence). The length of the CDR3 is 14 residues. For the CDR3, the DNA is TGCAGTGCTAGCGGGAGGAGCTCCTACAATGAGCAGTTCTTC. Protein: CSASGRSSYNEQFF.

This clonotype has at least ten counts. This chain connects TRBV27 to TRBJ2-4; a possible D gene is TRBD2 (6 bases). V was trimmed by 11 bases and J by 0 bases, leaving 17 bases between them. Germline values: CDR1 MNHEY, CDR2 SMNVEV (reference sequence). This CDR3 region has 15 residues. CDR3 protein: CAQMRGQLAKNIQYF. The CDR3, as DNA: TGTGCCCAAATGCGGGGTCAACTAGCCAAAAACATTCAGTACTTC.